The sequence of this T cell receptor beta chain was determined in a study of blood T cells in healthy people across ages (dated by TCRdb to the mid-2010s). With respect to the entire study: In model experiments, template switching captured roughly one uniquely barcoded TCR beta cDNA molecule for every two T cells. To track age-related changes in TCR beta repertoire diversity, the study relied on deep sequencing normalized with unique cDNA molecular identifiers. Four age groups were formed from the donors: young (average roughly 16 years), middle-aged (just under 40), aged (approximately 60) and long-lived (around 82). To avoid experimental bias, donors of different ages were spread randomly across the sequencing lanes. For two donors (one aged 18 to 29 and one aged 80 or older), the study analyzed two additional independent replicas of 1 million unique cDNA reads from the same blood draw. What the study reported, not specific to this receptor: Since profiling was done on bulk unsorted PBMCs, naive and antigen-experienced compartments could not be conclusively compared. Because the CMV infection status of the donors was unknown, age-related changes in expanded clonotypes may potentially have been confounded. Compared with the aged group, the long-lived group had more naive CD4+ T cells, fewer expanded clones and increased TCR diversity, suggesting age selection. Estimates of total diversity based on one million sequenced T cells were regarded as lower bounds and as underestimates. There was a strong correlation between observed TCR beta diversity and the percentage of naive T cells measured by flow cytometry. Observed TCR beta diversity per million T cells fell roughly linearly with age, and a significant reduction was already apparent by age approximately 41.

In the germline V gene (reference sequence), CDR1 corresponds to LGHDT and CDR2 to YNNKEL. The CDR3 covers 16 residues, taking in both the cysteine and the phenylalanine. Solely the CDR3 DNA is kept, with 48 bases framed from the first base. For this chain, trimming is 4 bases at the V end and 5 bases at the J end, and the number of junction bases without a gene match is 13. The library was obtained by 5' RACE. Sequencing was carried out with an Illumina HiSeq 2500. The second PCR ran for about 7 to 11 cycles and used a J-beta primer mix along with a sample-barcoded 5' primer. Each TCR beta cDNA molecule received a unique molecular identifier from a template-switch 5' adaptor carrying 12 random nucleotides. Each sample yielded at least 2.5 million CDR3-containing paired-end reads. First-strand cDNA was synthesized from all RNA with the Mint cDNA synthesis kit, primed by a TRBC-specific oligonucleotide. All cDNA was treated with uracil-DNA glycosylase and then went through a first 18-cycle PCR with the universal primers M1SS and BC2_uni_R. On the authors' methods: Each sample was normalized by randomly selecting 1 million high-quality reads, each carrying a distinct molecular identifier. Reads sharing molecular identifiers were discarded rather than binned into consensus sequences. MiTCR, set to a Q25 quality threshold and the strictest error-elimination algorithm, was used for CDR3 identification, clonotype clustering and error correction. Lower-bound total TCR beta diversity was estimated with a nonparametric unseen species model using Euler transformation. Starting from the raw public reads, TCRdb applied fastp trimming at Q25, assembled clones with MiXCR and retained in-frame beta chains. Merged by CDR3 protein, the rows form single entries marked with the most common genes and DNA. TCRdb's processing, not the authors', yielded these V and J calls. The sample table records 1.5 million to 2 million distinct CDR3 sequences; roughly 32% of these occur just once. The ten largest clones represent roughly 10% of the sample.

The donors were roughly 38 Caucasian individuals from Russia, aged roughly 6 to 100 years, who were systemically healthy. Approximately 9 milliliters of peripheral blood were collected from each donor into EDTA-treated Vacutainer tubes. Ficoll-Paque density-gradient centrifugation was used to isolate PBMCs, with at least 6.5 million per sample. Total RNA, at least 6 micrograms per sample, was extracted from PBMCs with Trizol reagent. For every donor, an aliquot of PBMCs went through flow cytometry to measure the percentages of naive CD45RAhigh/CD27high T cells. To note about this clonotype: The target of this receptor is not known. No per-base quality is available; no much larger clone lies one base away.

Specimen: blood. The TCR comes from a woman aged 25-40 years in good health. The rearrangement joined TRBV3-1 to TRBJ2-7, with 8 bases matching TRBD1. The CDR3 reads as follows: CASSRNTPGGYDEQYF. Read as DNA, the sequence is TGTGCCAGCAGCCGGAATACACCAGGGGGCTATGACGAGCAGTACTTC.